This T cell receptor beta chain was found in a study of shared clonotypes between healthy human individuals. TCRdb's copy holds only in-frame clones and misses some; the assay was immunoSEQ multiplex PCR. The sample shows about 490,000 clones, roughly 80% of them seen only once. As regards this clone: This sequence is one base from a far larger clone and is likely a read error.

The source of this sequence is a middle-aged woman in good health. Some clones in this sample may be carry-over from other donors' samples. Sequencing input: PBMCs.

The CDR3 reads CASTALAGNEQLF. For the CDR3, the DNA is TGTGCCAGCACCGCCTTAGCGGGGAATGAGCAGCTCTTC. V usage is TRBV7-2 and J usage is TRBJ2-1; 8 bases map to TRBD2. The CDR3 is made up of 13 amino acids. Germline V CDR1 and CDR2: SGHTA, FQGNSA.